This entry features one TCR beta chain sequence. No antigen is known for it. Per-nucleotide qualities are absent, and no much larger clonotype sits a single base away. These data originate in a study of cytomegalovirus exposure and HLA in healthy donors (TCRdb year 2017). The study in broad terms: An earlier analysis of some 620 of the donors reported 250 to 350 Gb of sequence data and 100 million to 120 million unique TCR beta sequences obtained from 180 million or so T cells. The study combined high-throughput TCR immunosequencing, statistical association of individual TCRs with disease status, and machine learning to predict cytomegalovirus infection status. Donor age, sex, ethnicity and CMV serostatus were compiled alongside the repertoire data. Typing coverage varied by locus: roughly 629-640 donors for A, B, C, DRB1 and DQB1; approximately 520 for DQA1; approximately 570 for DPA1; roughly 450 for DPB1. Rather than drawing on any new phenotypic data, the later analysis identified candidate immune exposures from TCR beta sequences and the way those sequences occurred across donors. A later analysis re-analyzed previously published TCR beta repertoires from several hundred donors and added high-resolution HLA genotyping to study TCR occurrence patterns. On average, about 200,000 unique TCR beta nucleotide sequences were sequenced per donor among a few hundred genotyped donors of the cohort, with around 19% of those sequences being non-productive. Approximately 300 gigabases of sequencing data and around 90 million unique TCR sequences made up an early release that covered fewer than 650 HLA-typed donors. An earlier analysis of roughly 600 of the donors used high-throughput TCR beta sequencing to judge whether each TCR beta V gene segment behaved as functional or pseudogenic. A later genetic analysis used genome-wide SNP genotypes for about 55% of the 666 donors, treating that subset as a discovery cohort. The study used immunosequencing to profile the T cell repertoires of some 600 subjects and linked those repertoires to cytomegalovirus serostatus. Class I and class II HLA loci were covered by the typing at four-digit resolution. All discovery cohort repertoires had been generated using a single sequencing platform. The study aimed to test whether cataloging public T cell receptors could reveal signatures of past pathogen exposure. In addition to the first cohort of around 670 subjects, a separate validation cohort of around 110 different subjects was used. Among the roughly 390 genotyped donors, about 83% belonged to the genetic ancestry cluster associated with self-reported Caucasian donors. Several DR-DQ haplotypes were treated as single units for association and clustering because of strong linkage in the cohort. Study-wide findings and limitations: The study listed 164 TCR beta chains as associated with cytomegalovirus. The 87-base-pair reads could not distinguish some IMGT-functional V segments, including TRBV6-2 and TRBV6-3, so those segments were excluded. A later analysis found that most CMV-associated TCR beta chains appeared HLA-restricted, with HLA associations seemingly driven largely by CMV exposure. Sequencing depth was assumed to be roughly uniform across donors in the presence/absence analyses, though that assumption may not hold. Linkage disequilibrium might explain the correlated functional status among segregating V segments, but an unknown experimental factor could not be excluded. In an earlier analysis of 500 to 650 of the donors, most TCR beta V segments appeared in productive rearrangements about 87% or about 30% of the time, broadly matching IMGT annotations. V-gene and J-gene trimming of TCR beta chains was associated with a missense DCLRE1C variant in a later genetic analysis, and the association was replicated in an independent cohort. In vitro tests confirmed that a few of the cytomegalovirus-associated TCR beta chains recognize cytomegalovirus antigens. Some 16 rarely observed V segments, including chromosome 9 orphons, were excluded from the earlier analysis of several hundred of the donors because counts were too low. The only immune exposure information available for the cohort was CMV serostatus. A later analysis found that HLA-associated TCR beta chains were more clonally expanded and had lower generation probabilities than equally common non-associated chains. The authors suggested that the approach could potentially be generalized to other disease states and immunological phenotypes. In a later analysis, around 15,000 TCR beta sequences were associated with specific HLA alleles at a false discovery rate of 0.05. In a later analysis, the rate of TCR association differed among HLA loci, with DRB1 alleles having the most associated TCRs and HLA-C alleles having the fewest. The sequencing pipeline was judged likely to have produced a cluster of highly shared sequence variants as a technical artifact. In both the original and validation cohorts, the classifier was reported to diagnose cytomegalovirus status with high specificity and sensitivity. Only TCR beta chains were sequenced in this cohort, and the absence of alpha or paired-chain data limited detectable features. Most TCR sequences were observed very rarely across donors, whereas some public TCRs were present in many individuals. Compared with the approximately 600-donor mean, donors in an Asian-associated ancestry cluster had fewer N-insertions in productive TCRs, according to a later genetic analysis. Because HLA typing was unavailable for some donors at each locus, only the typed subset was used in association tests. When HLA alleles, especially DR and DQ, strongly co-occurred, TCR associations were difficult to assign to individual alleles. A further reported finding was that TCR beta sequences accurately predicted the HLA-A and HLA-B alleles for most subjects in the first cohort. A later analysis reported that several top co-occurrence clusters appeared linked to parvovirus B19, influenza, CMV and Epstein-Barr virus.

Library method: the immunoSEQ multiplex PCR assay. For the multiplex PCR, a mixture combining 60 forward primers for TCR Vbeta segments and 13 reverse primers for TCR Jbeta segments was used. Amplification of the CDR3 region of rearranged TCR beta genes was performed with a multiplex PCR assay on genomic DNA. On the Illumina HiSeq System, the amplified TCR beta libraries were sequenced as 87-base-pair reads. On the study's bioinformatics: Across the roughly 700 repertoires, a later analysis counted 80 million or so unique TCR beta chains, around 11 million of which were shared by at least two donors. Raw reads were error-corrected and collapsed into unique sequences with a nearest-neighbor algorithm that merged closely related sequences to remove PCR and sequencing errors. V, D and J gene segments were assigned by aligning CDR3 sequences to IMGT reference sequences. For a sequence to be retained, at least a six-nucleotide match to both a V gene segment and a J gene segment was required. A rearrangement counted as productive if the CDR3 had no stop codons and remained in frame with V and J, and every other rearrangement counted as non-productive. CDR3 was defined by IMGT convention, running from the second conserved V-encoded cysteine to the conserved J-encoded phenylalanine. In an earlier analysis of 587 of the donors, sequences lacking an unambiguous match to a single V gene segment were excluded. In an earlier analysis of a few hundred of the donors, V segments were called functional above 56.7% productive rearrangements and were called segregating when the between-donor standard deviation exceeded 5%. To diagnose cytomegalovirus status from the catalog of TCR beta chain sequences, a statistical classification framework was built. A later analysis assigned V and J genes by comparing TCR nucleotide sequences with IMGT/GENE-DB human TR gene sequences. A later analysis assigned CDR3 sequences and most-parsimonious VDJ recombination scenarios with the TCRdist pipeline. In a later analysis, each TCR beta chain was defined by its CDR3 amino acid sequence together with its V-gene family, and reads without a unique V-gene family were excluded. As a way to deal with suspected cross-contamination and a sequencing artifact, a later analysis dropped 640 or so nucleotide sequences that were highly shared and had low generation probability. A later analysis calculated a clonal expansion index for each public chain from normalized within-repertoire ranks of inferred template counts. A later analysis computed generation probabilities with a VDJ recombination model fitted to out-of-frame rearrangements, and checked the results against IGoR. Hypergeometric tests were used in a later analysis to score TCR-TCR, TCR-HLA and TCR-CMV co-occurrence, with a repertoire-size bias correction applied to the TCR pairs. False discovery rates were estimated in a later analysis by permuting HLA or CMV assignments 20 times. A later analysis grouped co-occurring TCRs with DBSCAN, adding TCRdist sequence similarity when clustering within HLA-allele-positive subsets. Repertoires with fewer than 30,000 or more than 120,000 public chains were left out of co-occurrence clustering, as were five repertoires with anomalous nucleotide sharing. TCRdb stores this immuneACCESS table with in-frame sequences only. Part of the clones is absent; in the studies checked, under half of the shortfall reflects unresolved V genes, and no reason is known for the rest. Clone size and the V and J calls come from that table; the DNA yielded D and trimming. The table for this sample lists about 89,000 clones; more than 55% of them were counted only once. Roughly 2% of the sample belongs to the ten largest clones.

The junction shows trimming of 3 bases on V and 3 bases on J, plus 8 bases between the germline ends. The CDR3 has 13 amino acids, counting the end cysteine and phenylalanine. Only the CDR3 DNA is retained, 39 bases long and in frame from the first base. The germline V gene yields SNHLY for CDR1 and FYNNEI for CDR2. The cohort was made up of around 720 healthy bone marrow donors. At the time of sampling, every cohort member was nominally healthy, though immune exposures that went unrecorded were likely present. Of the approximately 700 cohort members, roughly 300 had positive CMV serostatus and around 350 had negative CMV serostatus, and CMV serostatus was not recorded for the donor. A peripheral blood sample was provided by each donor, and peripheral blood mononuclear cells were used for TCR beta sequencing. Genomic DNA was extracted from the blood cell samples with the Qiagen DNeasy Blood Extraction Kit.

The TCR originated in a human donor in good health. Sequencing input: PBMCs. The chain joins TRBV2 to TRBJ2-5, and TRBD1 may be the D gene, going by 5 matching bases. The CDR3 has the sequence CASSDWTKETQYF. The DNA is TGTGCCAGCAGTGATTGGACAAAAGAGACCCAGTACTTC.